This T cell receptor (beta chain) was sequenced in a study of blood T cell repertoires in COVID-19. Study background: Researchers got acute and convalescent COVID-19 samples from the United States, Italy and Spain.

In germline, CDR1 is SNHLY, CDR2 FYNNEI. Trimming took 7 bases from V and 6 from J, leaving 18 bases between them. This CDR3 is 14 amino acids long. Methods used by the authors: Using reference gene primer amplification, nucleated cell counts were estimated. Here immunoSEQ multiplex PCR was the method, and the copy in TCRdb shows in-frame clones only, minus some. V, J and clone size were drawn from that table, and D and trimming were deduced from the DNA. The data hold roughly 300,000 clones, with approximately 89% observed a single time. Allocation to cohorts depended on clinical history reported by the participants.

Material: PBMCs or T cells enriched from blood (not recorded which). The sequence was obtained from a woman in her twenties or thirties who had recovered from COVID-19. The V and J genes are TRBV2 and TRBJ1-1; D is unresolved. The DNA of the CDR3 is TGTGCCAGCATATCCCCGGCCGTAAGCGCTGAAGCTTTCTTT. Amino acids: CASISPAVSAEAFF.